The 30 T cell receptor beta chains below were found in one sample sequenced in a study of cytomegalovirus exposure and HLA in healthy donors. The PCR had 60 Vbeta and 13 Jbeta primers. Repertoires were generated with immunoSEQ multiplex PCR, while TCRdb's copy carries only in-frame clones and drops some. The sample's table shows tens of thousands of clones. The sequencing input was PBMCs. Source of these receptors: a female donor in good health and CMV-seronegative.

V gene TRBV6-5 combines with J gene TRBJ2-1; 8 bases align to TRBD2. This CDR3 spans 14 amino acids. Per the germline V gene, CDR1 is MNHEY and CDR2 is SVGAGI. J gave up 6 bases and V 6 bases, and 7 bases lay outside the gene matches. CDR3 nucleotides: TGTGCCAGCAGGATTAGCGGGAATCCCAATGAGCAGTTCTTC. This gives the protein CASRISGNPNEQFF.

The chain uses TRBV30 and TRBJ2-1; maybe TRBD1 (5 bases). The CDR3 has 12 amino acids. Germline V gene sequence: CDR1 GTSNPN, CDR2 SVGIG (reference sequence). Between the trimmed V and J ends, which lost 3 bases and 8 bases, there was a span of 11 bases. CDR3: CAWRERGHEQFF. The CDR3 DNA follows: TGTGCCTGGAGGGAAAGGGGTCATGAGCAGTTCTTC. The whole variable domain, remainder taken from reference TRBV30 and TRBJ2-1, is SQTIHQWPATLVQPVGSPLSLECTVEGTSNPNLYWYRQAAGRGLQLLFYSVGIGQISSEVPQNLSASRPQDRQFILSSKKLLLSDSGFYLCAWRERGHEQFFGPGTRLTVL.

CDR3 sequence: CASSQDGGDEAFF. The CDR3 coding sequence is TGTGCCAGCAGCCAGGACGGAGGGGATGAAGCTTTCTTT. The chain links TRBV7-9 to TRBJ1-1; D is possibly TRBD1 (5 bases). There are 13 residues in the CDR3. V gave up 5 bases and J gave up 7 bases, with 14 bases separating them. Germline V gene data show CDR1 as SEHNR and CDR2 as FQNEAQ (reference sequence). Based on the CDR3 plus reference TRBV7-9 and TRBJ1-1, the full variable domain is DTGVSQNPRHKITKRGQNVTFRCDPISEHNRLYWYRQTLGQGPEFLTYFQNEAQLEKSRLLSDRFSAERPKGSFSTLEIQRTEQGDSAMYLCASSQDGGDEAFFGQGTRLTVV.

The J gene is TRBJ1-5, the V gene TRBV12-5; 7 bases are shared with TRBD1. J gave up 5 bases and V 4 bases, and 2 bases lay outside the gene matches. Germline CDR1 and CDR2: LGHNT and FRNRAP. This CDR3 spans 13 amino acids. CDR3 bases: TGTGCTAGTGGTTGGACAGGAGATCAGCCCCAGCATTTT. Amino acid sequence: CASGWTGDQPQHF.

V usage is TRBV7-9 and J usage is TRBJ2-3; possibly TRBD2 for D (5 bases). The CDR3 totals 13 residues. Per germline, CDR1 SEHNR and CDR2 FQNEAQ (reference sequence). The V and J ends lost 6 bases and 2 bases respectively, with 9 bases between them. CDR3 loop: CASRGADTDTQYF. The CDR3 bases are TGTGCCAGCAGAGGAGCGGACACAGATACGCAGTATTTT. Looking up the rest from reference TRBV7-9 and TRBJ2-3 gives the full variable domain: DTGVSQNPRHKITKRGQNVTFRCDPISEHNRLYWYRQTLGQGPEFLTYFQNEAQLEKSRLLSDRFSAERPKGSFSTLEIQRTEQGDSAMYLCASRGADTDTQYFGPGTRLTVL.

This rearrangement joins TRBV6-1 to TRBJ1-6; D perhaps matches TRBD1 (5 bases). The germline V gene encodes CDR1 MNHNS and CDR2 SASEGT. The CDR3 spans 16 residues. V gave up 4 bases and J gave up 10 bases, with 20 bases separating them. In nucleotides, the CDR3 is TGTGCCAGCAGTGTACCCACGGGGGGAAGGCGCTCACCCCTCCACTTT. This gives the protein CASSVPTGGRRSPLHF.

The chain recombines TRBV5-4 with TRBJ1-1; perhaps TRBD1 as D (6 bases). The V gene's germline CDR1 is SGHNT and CDR2 YYREEE (reference sequence). Trimming took 10 bases from V and 5 from J, leaving 18 bases between them. The CDR3 is made up of 13 amino acids. CDR3 DNA sequence: TGTGCCCTTAGACGGGGGGGCAAGACTGAAGCTTTCTTT. Amino acids: CALRRGGKTEAFF.

The CDR3 DNA follows: TGTGCCAGCTCACCACGAGCGGGGACAGGGCCCTACGAGCAGTACTTC. The encoded protein is CASSPRAGTGPYEQYF. This chain uses TRBV18 with TRBJ2-7, with 9 bases fitting TRBD1. Germline trimming cut 1 base from V and 2 bases from J; bases unmatched to any gene: 6. This CDR3 comprises 16 residues. CDR1 and CDR2 (germline): KGHSH, LQKENI.

This chain joins TRBV6-1 and TRBJ1-1, with TRBD1 as a possible D gene (6 bases). CDR1 and CDR2 (germline): MNHNS, SASEGT. With 0 bases removed from V and 9 bases from J, the gap between germline ends came to 8 bases. The CDR3 spans 12 residues. CDR3 in DNA: TGTGCCAGCAGTGAAGCGAGGGGGAAAGCTTTCTTT. Translation: CASSEARGKAFF.

The V gene is TRBV18, the J gene TRBJ1-5; D call uncertain. The CDR3 is 13 residues long. V lost 5 bases, J lost 6 bases, and 11 bases lay in between. Germline-derived CDR1 and CDR2 are KGHSH and LQKENI. The CDR3 nucleotides are TGTGCCAGCTCAAAGGGTCGGGGTCAGCCCCAGCATTTT. Protein product: CASSKGRGQPQHF.

The V gene is TRBV6-5, the J gene TRBJ1-4; D possibly corresponds to TRBD1 (5 bases). The CDR3 is 15 residues long. From germline, CDR1 is MNHEY and CDR2 SVGAGI. V lost 0 bases and J 4 bases, leaving 9 bases between the germline ends. Here the CDR3 reads CASSYSIDSNEKLFF. CDR3 sequence (DNA): TGTGCCAGCAGTTACTCGATCGACAGTAATGAAAAACTGTTTTTT.

V usage is TRBV5-6 and J usage is TRBJ2-7, with a tentative D call TRBD2 (5 bases). V dropped 0 bases and J dropped 2 bases, with 9 bases sitting between them. Germline assignment: CDR1 SGHDT and CDR2 YYEEEE. The CDR3 runs to 14 residues. CDR3 nucleotides: TGTGCCAGCAGCTTGGGTTCGGGAACCTACGAGCAGTACTTC. Protein: CASSLGSGTYEQYF.

V is TRBV9 and J is TRBJ2-3, with 8 bases lining up with TRBD2. The CDR3 has 16 residues. The V and J ends lost 3 bases and 2 bases, in that order; junction bases with no gene match: 8. The germline V gene encodes CDR1 SGDLS and CDR2 YYNGEE. This CDR3 is CASSAKSGGITDTQYF. In DNA form, the CDR3 reads TGTGCCAGCAGCGCCAAGAGCGGGGGTATCACAGATACGCAGTATTTT. The full variable domain, its missing parts supplied by reference TRBV9 and TRBJ2-3, is DSGVTQTPKHLITATGQRVTLRCSPRSGDLSVYWYQQSLDQGLQFLIQYYNGEERAKGNILERFSAQQFPDLHSELNLSSLELGDSALYFCASSAKSGGITDTQYFGPGTRLTVL.

The rearrangement uses TRBV30 and TRBJ1-3; TRBD1 agrees at 7 bases. CDR1 is GTSNPN and CDR2 is SVGIG in the germline V gene (reference sequence). V lost 2 bases, J lost 2 bases, and 6 bases stayed unmatched. The CDR3 has 15 amino acids. Here the CDR3 DNA reads TGTGCCTGGAGTTCCGACAGGGTCACTGGAAACACCATATATTTT. Amino acids: CAWSSDRVTGNTIYF.

The chain links TRBV4-2 to TRBJ1-4; perhaps TRBD1 as D (6 bases). The CDR3 is 17 residues long. The V end lost 1 base, the J end lost 3 bases, and 15 bases lay between the germline ends. Germline CDR1 is LGHNA and CDR2 is YNFKEQ. CDR3 residues: CASSQGPVGAANEKLFF. For the CDR3, the DNA is TGTGCCAGCAGCCAAGGTCCGGTGGGGGCGGCTAATGAAAAACTGTTTTTT.

The rearrangement links TRBV5-1 to TRBJ2-7; 7 nucleotides line up with TRBD1. In germline, CDR1 is SGHRS, CDR2 YFSETQ. CDR3 length: 19 amino acids. With V trimmed by 4 bases and J by 0 bases, 19 bases remained unmatched. As DNA, the CDR3 is TGCGCCAGCAGCCCCCGGGGACAGCCCGCCCGTAAGAGCTCCTACGAGCAGTACTTC. This codes for CASSPRGQPARKSSYEQYF.

CDR3 nucleotides: TGTGCCAGCTCACCGGACGGAGGCCCCCTTCACGGCTACACCTTC. Translated, it gives CASSPDGGPLHGYTF. The chain carries TRBV18 and TRBJ1-2; no clear D gene. Trimming left V 3 bases short and J 8 bases short, with 19 bases between. Germline CDR1 is KGHSH and CDR2 is LQKENI. The CDR3 totals 15 residues.

The V call is TRBV30, the J call TRBJ2-1, with D possibly TRBD2 on 5 matching bases. The CDR3 is made up of 13 amino acids. Per the germline V gene, CDR1 is GTSNPN and CDR2 is SVGIG (reference sequence). Trimming removed 6 bases from V and 6 bases from J, with 15 bases in between. The CDR3 nucleotides are TGTGCCTGCGAACTAGTTGTCTTCAATGAGCAGTTCTTC. It is translated as CACELVVFNEQFF.

The rearrangement uses TRBV6-1 and TRBJ1-1, with 8 bases aligning to TRBD1. Per the germline V gene, CDR1 is MNHNS and CDR2 is SASEGT. CDR3 length: 15 residues. Germline trimming cut 6 bases from V and 1 base from J; bases unmatched to any gene: 7. The CDR3 DNA reads TGTGCCAGCAGGCATCACAGGGGGAAGAACACTGAAGCTTTCTTT. Its protein is CASRHHRGKNTEAFF.

This chain joins TRBV7-9 and TRBJ2-5; possible D gene TRBD1, 5 bases. The CDR3 runs to 14 residues. The germline V gene encodes CDR1 SEHNR and CDR2 FQNEAQ (reference sequence). The V gene lost 0 bases and the J gene lost 2 bases, with 7 bases spanning the gap. The CDR3 region has the DNA TGTGCCAGCAGCTTAGCGCAGGGACAAGAGACCCAGTACTTC. Protein: CASSLAQGQETQYF.

The genes are TRBV6-5 and TRBJ1-2, with a possible D match to TRBD1 (5 bases). Germline V gene sequence: CDR1 MNHEY, CDR2 SVGAGI. V was pared by 7 bases and J by 8 bases, with 14 bases between. The CDR3 consists of 12 residues. The CDR3 DNA follows: TGTGCCAGCACAGGGAAGGGGCTCGGCTACACCTTC. Translated: CASTGKGLGYTF.

V and J are TRBV29-1 and TRBJ2-7; 7 nucleotides agree with TRBD2. This CDR3 comprises 14 residues. V shed 4 bases and J 3 bases; nucleotides not matched to a gene: 9. Looked up from germline, CDR1 is SQVTM and CDR2 is ANQGSEA. This CDR3 reads CSVVASGSIYEQYF. CDR3 in DNA: TGCAGCGTTGTAGCTAGCGGATCTATCTACGAGCAGTACTTC.

The gene calls are TRBV11-3 and TRBJ2-7, with 7 bases matching TRBD1. Trimming took 8 bases from V and 0 from J; bases not matched to a gene: 4. Germline CDR1 and CDR2: SGHNT and YENEEA. The CDR3 has 13 amino acids. CDR3 in amino acids: CASEGDSSYEQYF. In nucleotides, the CDR3 is TGTGCCAGCGAGGGGGACAGCTCCTACGAGCAGTACTTC.

The chain has TRBV29-1 and TRBJ1-2; 10 bases are shared with TRBD1. The CDR3 runs to 13 residues. Looked up from germline, CDR1 is SQVTM and CDR2 is ANQGSEA. V dropped 5 bases and J dropped 3; count of bases not matched to a gene: 3. The CDR3 region has the DNA TGCAGCGTTCGGGACAGGGGACACTATGGCTACACCTTC. It is translated as CSVRDRGHYGYTF.

The chain couples TRBV7-6 to TRBJ1-1; TRBD1 aligns across 8 bases. Germline lookup yields CDR1 SGHVS and CDR2 FNYEAQ. The CDR3 totals 20 residues. V shed 6 bases and J 1 base; nucleotides not matched to a gene: 22. The chain's CDR3 is CASRTSGTGLIMAQNTEAFF. The DNA of the CDR3 is TGTGCCAGCAGGACATCCGGGACAGGCCTCATAATGGCCCAGAACACTGAAGCTTTCTTT. Supplemented by reference TRBV7-6 and TRBJ1-1, the full variable domain reads GAGVSQSPRYKVTKRGQDVALRCDPISGHVSLYWYRQALGQGPEFLTYFNYEAQQDKSGLPNDRFSAERPEGSISTLTIQRTEQRDSAMYRCASRTSGTGLIMAQNTEAFFGQGTRLTVV.

V is TRBV7-9 and J is TRBJ1-2; the D gene is possibly TRBD1 (5 bases). CDR1 and CDR2 from the germline V gene are SEHNR and FQNEAQ (reference sequence). V was cut by 5 bases and J by 1 base, with 20 bases left in between. There are 17 residues in the CDR3. The CDR3 here is CASSPYWGRTLNYGYTF. Here the CDR3 DNA reads TGTGCCAGCAGCCCCTATTGGGGCAGAACTCTTAACTATGGCTACACCTTC.

The CDR3 region is CASSRLGQNYGYTF. CDR3 coding DNA: TGTGCCAGCTCGCGCCTGGGACAGAACTATGGCTACACCTTC. The chain couples TRBV18 to TRBJ1-2; 7 nucleotides agree with TRBD1. Germline trimming cut 6 bases from V and 2 bases from J; bases unmatched to any gene: 6. Germline V gene sequence: CDR1 KGHSH, CDR2 LQKENI. This CDR3 is 14 amino acids long.

The V call is TRBV4-1, the J call TRBJ1-2; 7 nucleotides agree with TRBD1. The CDR3 is 15 residues long. Trimming cost V 4 bases and J 0 bases; bases outside gene matches: 5. CDR1 and CDR2 (germline): MGHRA, YSYEKL. The CDR3 region has the DNA TGCGCCAGCAGCCTGGGACAGAGTCCTAACTATGGCTACACCTTC. Protein sequence: CASSLGQSPNYGYTF.

The V and J genes are TRBV6-6 and TRBJ1-1; D gene unclear. The germline V gene has CDR1 MNHNY and CDR2 SVGAGI (reference sequence). The CDR3 contains 11 residues. V shed 5 bases and J shed 11 bases, with 12 bases lying between them. The CDR3: CASSEISSAFF. CDR3 nucleotide sequence: TGTGCCAGCAGTGAAATCAGTTCCGCTTTCTTT.

The chain has TRBV30 and TRBJ2-7; 9 bases agree with TRBD1. Trimming removed 1 base from V and 5 bases from J; junction bases left unmatched: 6. This CDR3 has 14 residues. Germline V gives CDR1 GTSNPN, CDR2 SVGIG (reference sequence). The CDR3, as DNA: TGTGCCTGGAGTGGGACAGGGGTTCGGAACGAGCAGTACTTC. Protein sequence: CAWSGTGVRNEQYF.